This T cell receptor beta chain was identified during a study of shared clonotypes between healthy human individuals. Findings of the study overall: Sequencing depth was predicted to influence how clonotypes are shared among donors. Non-shared clonotypes had lower generation probabilities than clonotypes shared by all four sorted-subset donors. Across subsets, estimated richness was generally greater for naive than for memory populations.

Concerning this clone itself: Its target is unknown.

Generated by immunoSEQ multiplex PCR, the TCRdb table keeps only in-frame clones and is missing some. Among more than 2,000,000 clones, just over 90% were seen once, and the ten largest hold about 0.39%. This CDR3 comprises 17 residues. Trimming cost V 1 base and J 0 bases; bases outside gene matches: 0. CDR1 LGHNA and CDR2 YNFKEQ come from the germline V gene. Sequencing was done on a sample of naive CD4+ T cells from PBMCs. Subset in this sample: CD45RA+ positively selected. The chain uses TRBV4-2 and TRBJ2-3; TRBD2 aligns across 14 bases. This clonotype originated in a man aged 18-30 years in good health. Some clones in this sample may be carry-over from other donors' samples. CDR3 bases: TGTGCCAGCAGCCAAGGGACTAGCGGGAGGAGCACAGATACGCAGTATTTT. Translating it yields CASSQGTSGRSTDTQYF.